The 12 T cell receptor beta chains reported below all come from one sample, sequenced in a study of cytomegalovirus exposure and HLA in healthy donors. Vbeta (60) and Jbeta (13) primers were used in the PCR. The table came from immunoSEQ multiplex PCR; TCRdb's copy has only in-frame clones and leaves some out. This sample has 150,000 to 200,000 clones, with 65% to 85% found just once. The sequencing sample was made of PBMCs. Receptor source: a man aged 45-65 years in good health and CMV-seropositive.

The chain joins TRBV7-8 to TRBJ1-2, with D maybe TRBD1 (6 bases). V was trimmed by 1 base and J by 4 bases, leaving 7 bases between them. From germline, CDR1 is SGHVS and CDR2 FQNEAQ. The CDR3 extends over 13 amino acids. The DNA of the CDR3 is TGTGCCAGCAGCTTAGACAGGGCCTATGGCTACACCTTC. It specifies CASSLDRAYGYTF. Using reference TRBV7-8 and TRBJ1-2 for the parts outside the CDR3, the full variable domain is GAGVSQSPRYKVAKRGQDVALRCDPISGHVSLFWYQQALGQGPEFLTYFQNEAQLDKSGLPSDRFFAERPEGSVSTLKIQRTQQEDSAVYLCASSLDRAYGYTFGSGTRLTVV.

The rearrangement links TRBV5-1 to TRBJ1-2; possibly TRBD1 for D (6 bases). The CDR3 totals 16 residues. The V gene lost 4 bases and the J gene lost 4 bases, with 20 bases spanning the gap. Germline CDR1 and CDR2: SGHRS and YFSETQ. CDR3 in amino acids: CASSRERQDPTYGYTF. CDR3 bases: TGCGCCAGCAGCCGCGAAAGACAGGACCCGACCTATGGCTACACCTTC. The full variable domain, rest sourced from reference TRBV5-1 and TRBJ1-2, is KAGVTQTPRYLIKTRGQQVTLSCSPISGHRSVSWYQQTPGQGLQFLFEYFSETQRNKGNFPGRFSGRQFSNSRSEMNVSTLELGDSALYLCASSRERQDPTYGYTFGSGTRLTVV.

The CDR3 sequence is CASDTGAGANVLTF. DNA for the CDR3: TGCGCCAGTGACACAGGGGCTGGGGCCAACGTCCTGACTTTC. V usage is TRBV5-1 and J usage is TRBJ2-6, with 7 bases matching TRBD1. CDR1 SGHRS and CDR2 YFSETQ come from the germline V gene. The CDR3 covers 14 residues. The J segment lost 2 bases and the V segment lost 8 bases, leaving 4 bases of the junction unmatched.

In DNA, the CDR3 is TGCAGCGTTGAGGACAGACTCTTCTTACAGTACTTC. The encoded protein is CSVEDRLFLQYF. V usage is TRBV29-1 and J usage is TRBJ2-7; a weak D match, TRBD1 (6 bases). Germline V gene data show CDR1 as SQVTM and CDR2 as ANQGSEA. The CDR3 is made up of 12 amino acids. Trimming stripped 3 bases from V and 10 bases from J, with 16 bases between.

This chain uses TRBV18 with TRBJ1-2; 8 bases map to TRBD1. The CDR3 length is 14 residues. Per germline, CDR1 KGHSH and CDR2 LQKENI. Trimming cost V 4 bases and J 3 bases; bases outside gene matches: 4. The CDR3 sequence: CASSRVDRDYGYTF. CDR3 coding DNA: TGTGCCAGCTCACGGGTGGACAGGGACTATGGCTACACCTTC.

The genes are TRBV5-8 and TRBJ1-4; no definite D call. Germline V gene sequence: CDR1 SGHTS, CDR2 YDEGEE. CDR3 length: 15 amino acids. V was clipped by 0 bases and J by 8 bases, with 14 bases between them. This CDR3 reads CASSLGARLLEKLFF. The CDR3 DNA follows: TGTGCCAGCAGCTTGGGGGCACGGTTACTGGAAAAACTGTTTTTT.

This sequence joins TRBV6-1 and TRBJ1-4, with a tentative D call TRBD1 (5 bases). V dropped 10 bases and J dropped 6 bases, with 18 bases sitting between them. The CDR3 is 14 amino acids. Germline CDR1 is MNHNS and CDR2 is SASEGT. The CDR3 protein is CATKVGGVDEKLFF. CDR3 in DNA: TGTGCCACAAAGGTTGGAGGGGTGGATGAAAAACTGTTTTTT.

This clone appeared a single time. The CDR3 DNA sequence: TGCGCCAGCAGCCCGCAGGCGTCGAACACTGAAGCTTTCTTT. Protein product: CASSPQASNTEAFF. This sequence joins TRBV5-1 and TRBJ1-1; D unclear. This CDR3 region has 14 residues. V was trimmed by 4 bases and J by 1 base, leaving 11 bases between them. Germline loops: CDR1 SGHRS, CDR2 YFSETQ.

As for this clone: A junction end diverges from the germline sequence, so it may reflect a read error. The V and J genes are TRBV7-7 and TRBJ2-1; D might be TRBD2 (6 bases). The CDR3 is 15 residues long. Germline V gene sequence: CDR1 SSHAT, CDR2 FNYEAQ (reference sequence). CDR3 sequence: CASSSREGPYNEQFF. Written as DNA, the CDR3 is TGTGCTAGCAGCTCGCGGGAAGGCCCCTACAATGAGCAGTTCTTC.

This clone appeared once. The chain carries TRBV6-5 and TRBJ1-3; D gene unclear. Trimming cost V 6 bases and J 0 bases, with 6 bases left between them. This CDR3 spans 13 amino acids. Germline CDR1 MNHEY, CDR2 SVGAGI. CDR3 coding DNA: TGTGCCAGCAGCCGGGACTCTGGAAACACCATATATTTT. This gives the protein CASSRDSGNTIYF.

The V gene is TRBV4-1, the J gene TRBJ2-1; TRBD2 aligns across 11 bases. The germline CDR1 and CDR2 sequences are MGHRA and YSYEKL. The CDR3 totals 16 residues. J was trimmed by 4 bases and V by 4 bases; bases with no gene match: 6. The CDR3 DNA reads TGCGCCAGCAGCCTCCTTAGCGGGGGGGAATACAATGAGCAGTTCTTC. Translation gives CASSLLSGGEYNEQFF.

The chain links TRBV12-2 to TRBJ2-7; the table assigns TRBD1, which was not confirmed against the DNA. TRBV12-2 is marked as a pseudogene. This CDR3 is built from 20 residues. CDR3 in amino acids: CASRLAKYSKGRTGVYEQYF. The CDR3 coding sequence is TGTGCAAGTCGCTTAGCCAAATACTCTAAAGGCCGGACAGGGGTCTACGAGCAGTACTTC.